Listed below are T cell receptor beta chains from one sample, sequenced in a study of T cells in Graves' hyperthyroidism and ophthalmopathy. TCRdb independently ran MiXCR on the multiplex PCR reads; one entry per CDR3 protein. The sample lists some 620,000 distinct CDR3 sequences, around 16% occurring once. Source material: blood. These receptors came from a woman aged 30 to 39 with Graves' hyperthyroidism. Both conserved end residues are part of each CDR3. D genes are given only for firm matches. Expanded clones get a size class; other rows say once, few or many, or leave the size out.

V	D	size	J	CDR3	DNA
TRBV28	TRBD1	.	TRBJ2-7	CASSSGTGHRDEQYF	TGTGCCAGCAGTTCCGGGACAGGGCACCGGGACGAGCAGTACTTC
TRBV28	TRBD1	many	TRBJ2-7	CASSVQGNLRKQYF	TGTGCCAGCAGTGTACAGGGGAACCTCCGGAAGCAGTACTTC
TRBV12-3/TRBV12-4	TRBD1	many	TRBJ1-5	CASSTRTGEDQPQHF	TGTGCCAGCAGTACGCGGACAGGGGAAGATCAGCCCCAGCATTTT
TRBV20-1	.	few	TRBJ2-7	CSARGTPGHKKNSYEQYF	TGCAGTGCTAGAGGAACTCCGGGACATAAGAAGAATTCCTACGAGCAGTACTTC
TRBV5-6	.	few	TRBJ1-2	CASSSRISNYGYTF	TGTGCCAGCAGCTCCAGAATTTCTAACTATGGCTACACCTTC
TRBV2	TRBD2	many	TRBJ2-1	CASSFGTSGGPAEQFF	TGTGCCAGCAGCTTTGGGACTAGCGGGGGCCCAGCTGAGCAGTTCTTC
TRBV14	.	.	TRBJ2-3	CASSPGPVTDTQYF	TGTGCCAGCAGCCCCGGGCCGGTCACAGATACGCAGTATTTT
TRBV11-3	TRBD2	few	TRBJ2-1	CASSPRIGLAGVNNEQFF	TGTGCCAGCAGCCCTAGGATTGGACTAGCGGGAGTCAACAATGAGCAGTTCTTC
TRBV20-1	.	few	TRBJ1-5	CSARETGVRQPQHF	TGCAGTGCTAGGGAGACAGGAGTACGACAGCCCCAGCATTTT
TRBV7-8	.	many	TRBJ2-1	CASSLVSREQLFF	TGTGCCAGCAGCTTAGTCTCCCGGGAGCAATTGTTCTTC
TRBV11-2	.	few	TRBJ2-1	CASSVGQLRGYGGSEGEQFF	TGTGCCAGCAGCGTGGGACAACTAAGGGGATACGGGGGCTCGGAGGGTGAGCAGTTCTTC
TRBV19	.	.	TRBJ1-1	CASSIRYGLNTEAFF	TGTGCCAGTAGTATCCGATATGGGCTGAACACTGAAGCTTTCTTT
TRBV20-1	.	many	TRBJ1-5	CSARGTVSNQPQHF	TGCAGTGCTAGAGGGACGGTTAGCAATCAGCCCCAGCATTTT
TRBV20-1	TRBD2	few	TRBJ2-2	CSVLGLPPSGNTGELFF	TGCAGTGTTCTAGGTCTCCCCCCTAGCGGGAACACCGGGGAGCTGTTTTTT
TRBV2	.	many	TRBJ2-3	CASNFADTQYF	TGTGCCAGCAATTTCGCAGATACGCAGTATTTT
TRBV29-1	TRBD2	few	TRBJ2-1	CSVDSLLLAGGPGNEQFF	TGCAGCGTTGATAGCCTACTACTAGCGGGAGGGCCTGGAAATGAGCAGTTCTTC
TRBV7-2	.	many	TRBJ2-5	CASSLGGAVETQYF	TGTGCCAGCAGCTTAGGGGGGGCGGTAGAGACCCAGTACTTC
TRBV6-1	.	.	TRBJ2-4	CASRPAGGSIQYF	TGTGCCAGCAGACCAGCAGGGGGGAGCATTCAGTACTTC
TRBV28	.	few	TRBJ1-5	CASSRGRAPPYGNQPQHF	TGTGCCAGCAGCCGGGGTAGGGCCCCCCCATATGGCAATCAGCCCCAGCATTTT
TRBV2	.	many	TRBJ2-1	CASTRTVSDEQFF	TGTGCCAGCACTCGCACGGTGTCCGATGAGCAGTTCTTC
TRBV7-9	.	.	TRBJ2-1	CASSPGPPGYNEQFF	TGTGCCAGCAGCCCAGGACCGCCCGGGTACAATGAGCAGTTCTTC
TRBV5-1	.	few	TRBJ2-4	CASSLRQSRDKNIQYF	TGCGCCAGCAGCTTGAGGCAGAGTAGAGACAAAAACATTCAGTACTTC
TRBV2	TRBD2	many	TRBJ2-3	CASSDAKLAGEGDTQYF	TGTGCCAGCAGTGACGCAAAACTAGCGGGAGAGGGAGATACGCAGTATTTT
TRBV3-1	.	many	TRBJ1-2	CASSQDLGIHNYGYTF	TGTGCCAGCAGCCAAGATCTAGGGATTCACAACTATGGCTACACCTTC
TRBV7-8	.	.	TRBJ2-1	CASSSERLNEQFF	TGTGCCAGCAGCTCCGAACGTCTCAATGAGCAGTTCTTC
TRBV12-3/TRBV12-4	.	few	TRBJ2-7	CASSLRDLASEQYF	TGTGCCAGCAGTTTACGGGATCTTGCCTCCGAGCAGTACTTC
TRBV5-5	TRBD1	.	TRBJ2-5	CASSGTESKETQYF	TGTGCCAGCAGCGGGACAGAATCGAAAGAGACCCAGTACTTC
TRBV10-3	TRBD1	.	TRBJ2-2	CAISESGTANTGELFF	TGTGCCATCAGTGAGTCGGGGACAGCGAACACCGGGGAGCTGTTTTTT
TRBV4-1	.	many	TRBJ2-5	CASSQDRRKETQYF	TGCGCCAGCAGCCAGGACAGACGGAAAGAGACCCAGTACTTC
TRBV28	TRBD1	many	TRBJ1-5	CASRAGQFNQPQHF	TGTGCCAGCAGGGCGGGACAGTTCAATCAGCCCCAGCATTTT
TRBV19	TRBD2	many	TRBJ2-7	CASSSGTSGTSQTYEQYF	TGTGCCAGTAGTTCCGGGACTAGCGGTACCTCCCAAACCTACGAGCAGTACTTC
TRBV3-1	.	many	TRBJ2-7	CASSQTRSYEQYF	TGTGCCAGCAGCCAGACTAGATCCTACGAGCAGTACTTC
TRBV5-1	.	many	TRBJ2-3	CASSKGQRSTDTQYF	TGCGCCAGCAGCAAAGGACAGCGTAGCACAGATACGCAGTATTTT
TRBV6-1	.	many	TRBJ1-1	CASSTYRSGASGNTEAFF	TGTGCCAGCAGTACATACCGAAGTGGCGCTTCCGGGAACACTGAAGCTTTCTTT
TRBV11-2	.	many	TRBJ1-2	CASSLFRVRGNYGYTF	TGTGCCAGCAGCTTATTCCGTGTCCGGGGGAACTATGGCTACACCTTC
TRBV28	.	many	TRBJ1-1	CASSFVLNTEAFF	TGTGCCAGCAGTTTCGTCTTGAACACTGAAGCTTTCTTT